The T cell receptor (beta chain) under discussion was sequenced for a study of blood T cell repertoires in COVID-19 (TCRdb year 2020). At the level of the whole study: Samples covering the acute and convalescent phases of COVID-19 were provided by collaborators in the United States, Italy and Spain. Samples came from the ongoing ImmuneRACE study (first 160 participants) plus 1,254 subjects from 6 global collaborators. The prospective study material was composed of cDNA or gDNA derived from T cells, B-cell-depleted T cells, or PBMCs. Where available, HLA class I and class II types were obtained from metadata supplied by the sample provider rather than from assay-based typing. The repertoires were made available in a free public database intended to serve as a resource for research on the immune response to SARS-CoV-2. Subjects who had been exposed to COVID-19, were actively infected with it, or had recovered from it provided the deeply sampled blood TCRbeta repertoires that made up the dataset. Sample metadata almost always included a de-identified subject ID, COVID-19 status, age in years and sex.

Inclusive of the bounding cysteine and phenylalanine, the CDR3 is 14 residues long. The DNA shown is the 42-base CDR3, in frame from base 1. Per the germline V gene (reference sequence), GTSNPN is the CDR1 and SVGIG is the CDR2. V and J are trimmed by 1 base and 7 bases, and the gene matches miss 6 bases of the junction. Results and caveats for the whole study, not just this receptor: How much clinical and demographic metadata was included differed by source and by participant, and the metadata was provided uncurated.

TCRbeta CDR3 regions were amplified from genomic DNA by means of the immunoSEQ Assay, a bias-controlled multiplex PCR. Regarding the original processing steps: The number of nucleated cells in each sample was estimated from the amplification of reference gene primers within the assay. Sequence reads were collapsed and filtered to measure the absolute abundance of every unique TCRbeta CDR3 rearrangement. Productive Simpson clonality was computed per sample as the square root of Simpson's diversity index over productive rearrangements. This is the immuneACCESS table as TCRdb keeps it, with only in-frame sequences that have V and J called. A part of the clones is gone; compared with another copy, unresolved V genes explain less than half, and the rest is unexplained. V, J and clone size are those of that table, while D and trimming were read from the DNA. The sample has more than 250,000 clones on record, more than 70% of them singletons. The ten largest make up roughly 1.1% of the sample.

To note about this clone: This receptor's antigen is unknown. Per-nucleotide qualities are absent, and no much larger clonotype sits a single base away.

Each collaborating institution followed its own protocols to collect whole blood in K2EDTA tubes. For TCRbeta analysis, collaborators shipped samples in one of three forms: frozen whole blood, isolated PBMCs, or DNA extracted from either of those sample types. The sequenced sample consisted of peripheral blood. The sequence was collected from a woman aged 45 to 65 with acute or convalescent COVID-19. The rearrangement combines TRBV30 with TRBJ1-4; 7 of the junction bases match TRBD1. The CDR3 loop reads CAWSEGAGGEKLFF. The nucleotide sequence is given as TGTGCCTGGAGTGAGGGGGCCGGGGGTGAAAAACTGTTTTTT.